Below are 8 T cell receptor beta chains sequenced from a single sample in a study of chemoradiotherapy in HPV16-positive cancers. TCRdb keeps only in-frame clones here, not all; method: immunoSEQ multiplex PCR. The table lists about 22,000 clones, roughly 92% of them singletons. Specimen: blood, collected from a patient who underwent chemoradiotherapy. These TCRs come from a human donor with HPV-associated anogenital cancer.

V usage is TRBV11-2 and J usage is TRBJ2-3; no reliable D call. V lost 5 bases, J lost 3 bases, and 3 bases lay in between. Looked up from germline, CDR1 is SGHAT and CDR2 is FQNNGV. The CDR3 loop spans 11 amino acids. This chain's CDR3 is CASSKTDTQYF. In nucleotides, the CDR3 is TGTGCCAGCAGCAAGACAGATACGCAGTATTTT.

CDR3 sequence: CASSVGLWGAEETQYF. Here the CDR3 DNA reads TGTGCCAGCAGCGTAGGGCTCTGGGGGGCGGAAGAGACCCAGTACTTC. The chain is built from TRBV9 and TRBJ2-5; D is possibly TRBD1 or TRBD2 (6 bases each). CDR3 length: 16 amino acids. Germline V gene lookup returns CDR1 SGDLS and CDR2 YYNGEE. With 0 bases removed from V and 3 bases from J, the gap between germline ends came to 15 bases. Drawing the rest from reference TRBV9 and TRBJ2-5, the complete variable domain is DSGVTQTPKHLITATGQRVTLRCSPRSGDLSVYWYQQSLDQGLQFLIQYYNGEERAKGNILERFSAQQFPDLHSELNLSSLELGDSALYFCASSVGLWGAEETQYFGPGTRLLVL.

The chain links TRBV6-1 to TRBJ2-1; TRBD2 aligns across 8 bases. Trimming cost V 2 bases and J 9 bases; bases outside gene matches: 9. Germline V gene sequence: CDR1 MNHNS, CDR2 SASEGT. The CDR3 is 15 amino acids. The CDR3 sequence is CASSERAGVFSEQFF. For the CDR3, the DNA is TGTGCCAGCAGTGAACGAGCGGGAGTGTTTAGTGAGCAGTTCTTC.

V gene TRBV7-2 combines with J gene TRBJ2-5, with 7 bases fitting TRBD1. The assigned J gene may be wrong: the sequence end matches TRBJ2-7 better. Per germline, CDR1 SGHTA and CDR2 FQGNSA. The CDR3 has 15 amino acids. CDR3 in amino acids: CASSLGHRGLDEQYF. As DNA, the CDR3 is TGTGCCAGCAGCTTAGGCCATAGGGGGCTCGACGAGCAGTACTTC.

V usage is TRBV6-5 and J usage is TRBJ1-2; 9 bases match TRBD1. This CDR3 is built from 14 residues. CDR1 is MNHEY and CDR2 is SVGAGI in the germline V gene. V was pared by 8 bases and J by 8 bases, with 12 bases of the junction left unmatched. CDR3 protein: CASGWGDRDGGYTF. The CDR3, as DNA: TGTGCCAGCGGATGGGGGGACAGGGACGGCGGCTACACCTTC.

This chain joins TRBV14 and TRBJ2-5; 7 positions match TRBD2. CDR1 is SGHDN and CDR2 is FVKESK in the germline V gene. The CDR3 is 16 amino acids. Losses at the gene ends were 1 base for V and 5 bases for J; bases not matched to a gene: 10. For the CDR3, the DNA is TGTGCCAGCAGCCAAGGCGGCGGGAGTGGCAGCGAGACCCAGTACTTC. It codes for CASSQGGGSGSETQYF.

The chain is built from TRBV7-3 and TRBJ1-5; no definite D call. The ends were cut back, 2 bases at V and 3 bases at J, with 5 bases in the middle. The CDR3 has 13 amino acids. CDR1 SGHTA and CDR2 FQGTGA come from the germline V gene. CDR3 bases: TGTGCCAGCAGCTTACAAGCCAATCAGCCCCAGCATTTT. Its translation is CASSLQANQPQHF.

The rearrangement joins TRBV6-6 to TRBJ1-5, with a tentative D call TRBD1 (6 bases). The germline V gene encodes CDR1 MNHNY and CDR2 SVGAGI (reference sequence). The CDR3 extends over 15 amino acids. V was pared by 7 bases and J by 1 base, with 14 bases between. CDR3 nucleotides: TGTGCCAGCAAAGAGACAGGAACGAGCAATCAGCCCCAGCATTTT. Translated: CASKETGTSNQPQHF.